A single sample is the source of the 28 T cell receptor beta chains below, sequenced in a study of cytomegalovirus exposure and HLA in healthy donors. The PCR had 60 Vbeta and 13 Jbeta primers. Sequenced by immunoSEQ multiplex PCR; TCRdb stores in-frame clones only, minus some. The table has around 200,000 clones, more than 60% seen once. The source material was PBMCs. The receptor set was obtained from an older woman in good health and CMV-seropositive.

The rearrangement links TRBV5-1 to TRBJ1-1; 12 bases align to TRBD1. V was pared by 4 bases and J by 4 bases, with 8 bases of the junction left unmatched. The CDR3 covers 16 residues. CDR1 and CDR2 (germline): SGHRS, YFSETQ. The DNA of the CDR3 is TGCGCCAGCAGCCGAGGGGACAGGGGGCGCCGCACTGAAGCTTTCTTT. Translation: CASSRGDRGRRTEAFF.

The chain combines TRBV5-4 with TRBJ1-4, with TRBD1 identical over 7 bases. Germline V CDR1 and CDR2: SGHNT, YYREEE (reference sequence). The V segment lost 2 bases and the J segment 5 bases; nucleotides outside the gene matches: 6. CDR3 length: 15 residues. DNA for the CDR3: TGTGCCAGCAGCTTAACAGGGGAGGCAAATGAAAAACTGTTTTTT. Protein sequence: CASSLTGEANEKLFF.

The chain joins TRBV5-1 to TRBJ2-7, with D tentatively TRBD1 (5 bases). Trimming took off 4 bases at V and 2 bases at J, with 10 bases between the two ends. The V gene's germline CDR1 is SGHRS and CDR2 YFSETQ. CDR3 length: 13 amino acids. CDR3 sequence (DNA): TGCGCCAGCAGCGGGCAGGGAACCTACGAGCAGTACTTC. Protein sequence: CASSGQGTYEQYF.

The chain is built from TRBV4-1 and TRBJ1-4, with 9 bases lining up with TRBD1. Germline V gene lookup returns CDR1 MGHRA and CDR2 YSYEKL. After removal of 3 bases from V and 6 bases from J, the junction contained 2 bases not matched to a gene. The length of the CDR3 is 14 residues. CDR3 residues: CASSQGQGHEKLFF. CDR3 nucleotides: TGCGCCAGCAGCCAGGGACAGGGCCATGAAAAACTGTTTTTT.

This chain uses TRBV6-1 with TRBJ2-1, with TRBD2 matching 10 bases. The CDR3 runs to 14 residues. V was clipped by 8 bases and J by 4 bases; unmatched bases: 5. Germline V lookup: CDR1 MNHNS, CDR2 SASEGT. CDR3: CASLAGESYNEQFF. DNA for the CDR3: TGTGCCAGCCTAGCGGGGGAGTCTTACAATGAGCAGTTCTTC.

V is TRBV27 and J is TRBJ1-2; D may be TRBD1 (5 bases). The CDR3 length is 12 residues. The germline V and J ends were trimmed by 2 bases and 8 bases, with 9 bases remaining between them. Germline CDR1 reads MNHEY; CDR2 reads SMNVEV (reference sequence). CDR3 protein: CASSLQGEGYTF. The DNA for the CDR3 is TGTGCCAGCAGTTTACAGGGTGAAGGCTACACCTTC.

The chain combines TRBV28 with TRBJ2-7, with TRBD1 identical over 10 bases. Germline V gives CDR1 MDHEN, CDR2 SYDVKM. The length of the CDR3 is 14 residues. The V segment lost 4 bases and the J segment 5 bases; nucleotides outside the gene matches: 5. CDR3 residues: CASSSPGTGDEQYF. CDR3 sequence (DNA): TGTGCCAGCAGTTCCCCCGGGACAGGGGACGAGCAGTACTTC. Together with reference TRBV28 and TRBJ2-7, the CDR3 gives the full variable domain: DVKVTQSSRYLVKRTGEKVFLECVQDMDHENMFWYRQDPGLGLRLIYFSYDVKMKEKGDIPEGYSVSREKKERFSLILESASTNQTSMYLCASSSPGTGDEQYFGPGTRLTVT.

The chain carries TRBV11-2 and TRBJ2-1; 7 bases line up with TRBD2. The trim removed 1 base at V and 3 bases at J, leaving 0 bases unmatched. Germline V gives CDR1 SGHAT, CDR2 FQNNGV. The CDR3 is 14 amino acids. Here the CDR3 DNA reads TGTGCCAGCAGCTTAGGGGGGGGCTACAATGAGCAGTTCTTC. The encoded protein is CASSLGGGYNEQFF.

This chain connects TRBV9 to TRBJ2-5; possibly TRBD2 for D (5 bases). The V and J ends lost 0 bases and 5 bases respectively, with 8 bases between them. The V gene's germline CDR1 is SGDLS and CDR2 YYNGEE. The CDR3 runs 13 residues. CDR3 amino acids: CASSVGGPETQYF. In DNA form, the CDR3 reads TGTGCCAGCAGCGTAGGAGGGCCCGAGACCCAGTACTTC.

V and J are TRBV6-1 and TRBJ1-5, with 8 bases lining up with TRBD1. CDR3 size: 13 residues. J gave up 7 bases and V 6 bases, and 5 bases lay outside the gene matches. Germline CDR1 is MNHNS and CDR2 is SASEGT. CDR3 loop: CASRRTGSQPQHF. The DNA for the CDR3 is TGTGCCAGCAGACGGACAGGGTCCCAGCCCCAGCATTTT.

J is TRBJ1-5 and V is TRBV10-3, with D unclear. V lost 10 bases and J lost 4, with 17 bases in between. The CDR3 totals 14 residues. CDR1 ENHRY and CDR2 SYGVKD come from the germline V gene. The CDR3 nucleotides are TGTGCCAGCGCGTGGAGGAAAGCAAATCAGCCCCAGCATTTT. Translated, it gives CASAWRKANQPQHF.

This clone came up once. The chain uses TRBV6-5 and TRBJ1-1; 7 bases are shared with TRBD1. The CDR3 has 14 residues. Looked up from germline, CDR1 is MNHEY and CDR2 is SVGAGI. The ends lost 6 bases at V and 0 bases at J; junction bases unmatched: 4. The CDR3 spells CASRRQGMNTEAFF. The CDR3 DNA reads as TGTGCCAGCAGGAGACAGGGTATGAACACTGAAGCTTTCTTT.

The rearrangement links TRBV28 to TRBJ1-2; 7 nucleotides line up with TRBD1. The germline gives CDR1 MDHEN, CDR2 SYDVKM. V lost 2 bases, J lost 6 bases, and 15 bases stayed unmatched. The CDR3 is 17 amino acids. The CDR3 DNA follows: TGTGCCAGCAGTTTAGGTCGGGCAGGGGGACGCCGGGATGGCTACACCTTC. Protein: CASSLGRAGGRRDGYTF.

The chain has TRBV7-3 and TRBJ1-2; no clear D gene. Germline V gives CDR1 SGHTA, CDR2 FQGTGA. Trimming shortened V by 6 bases and J by 5 bases, and 16 bases separated the two germline ends. The CDR3 has 14 residues. CDR3 protein: CASSPSGAVYGYTF. The DNA of the CDR3 is TGTGCCAGCAGTCCCTCGGGAGCAGTTTATGGCTACACCTTC. Combining the CDR3 with reference TRBV7-3 and TRBJ1-2 gives the whole variable domain GAGVSQTPSNKVTEKGKYVELRCDPISGHTALYWYRQSLGQGPEFLIYFQGTGAADDSGLPNDRFFAVRPEGSVSTLKIQRTERGDSAVYLCASSPSGAVYGYTFGSGTRLTVV.

The chain employs TRBV27 and TRBJ2-7, with D tentatively TRBD2 (5 bases). With the DNA end fitting TRBJ2-1 better, the J assignment may be wrong. CDR3 length: 14 amino acids. Germline lookup yields CDR1 MNHEY and CDR2 SMNVEV (reference sequence). This CDR3 is CASSLSPWRSEQFF. The CDR3 nucleotides read TGTGCCAGCAGTTTATCTCCCTGGAGGAGCGAGCAGTTCTTC.

This clone was detected only a few times. The rearrangement uses TRBV28 and TRBJ2-1; D possibly corresponds to TRBD2 (6 bases). There are 15 residues in the CDR3. Trimming shortened V by 5 bases and J by 3 bases, and 14 bases separated the two germline ends. Germline V lookup: CDR1 MDHEN, CDR2 SYDVKM. The CDR3 DNA follows: TGTGCCAGCAGTCCCGGGGGTTCCTACTACAATGAGCAGTTCTTC. Its translation is CASSPGGSYYNEQFF. The variable domain in full, with the rest retrieved from reference TRBV28 and TRBJ2-1, is DVKVTQSSRYLVKRTGEKVFLECVQDMDHENMFWYRQDPGLGLRLIYFSYDVKMKEKGDIPEGYSVSREKKERFSLILESASTNQTSMYLCASSPGGSYYNEQFFGPGTRLTVL.

This clone was picked up a small number of times. This chain joins TRBV9 and TRBJ1-2; the D is unclear. Trimming shortened V by 5 bases and J by 0 bases, and 5 bases separated the two germline ends. CDR3 length: 12 residues. The V gene's germline CDR1 is SGDLS and CDR2 YYNGEE. CDR3 nucleotide sequence: TGTGCCAGCAGGGGCGCTAACTATGGCTACACCTTC. This gives the protein CASRGANYGYTF.

In its sample, this clone was seen a few times. This rearrangement joins TRBV10-3 to TRBJ2-2; D call uncertain. The CDR3 spans 14 residues. Germline V gene data show CDR1 as ENHRY and CDR2 as SYGVKD. V lost 5 bases to trimming and J lost 3 bases, with 10 bases between them. This CDR3 reads CAISLDTDTGELFF. For the CDR3, the DNA is TGTGCCATCAGTTTAGACACTGACACCGGGGAGCTGTTTTTT.

The chain is built from TRBV9 and TRBJ2-7, with 7 bases aligning to TRBD2. The CDR3 sequence is 16 residues long. Germline CDR1 reads SGDLS; CDR2 reads YYNGEE. Losses at the gene ends were 4 bases for V and 3 bases for J; bases not matched to a gene: 13. The CDR3 DNA sequence: TGTGCCAGCAGCCCGAGGGCTAGCGGAGGGGACTACGAGCAGTACTTC. Translation: CASSPRASGGDYEQYF.

The V and J genes are TRBV7-2 and TRBJ2-7, with TRBD2 matching over 8 bases. The ends lost 1 base at V and 0 bases at J; junction bases unmatched: 2. Germline V CDR1 and CDR2: SGHTA, FQGNSA. The CDR3 is 15 amino acids. Here the CDR3 DNA reads TGTGCCAGCAGCTTAGAACTAGCGGTCTCCTACGAGCAGTACTTC. Its protein product is CASSLELAVSYEQYF.

For this clone: This is likely a read error, given that the CDR3 carries no conserved phenylalanine or tryptophan at its end. The V call is TRBV5-6, the J call TRBJ1-1; TRBD1 aligns across 8 bases. Unmatched junction bases numbered 16, after V lost 1 base and J lost 11 bases. Germline V gives CDR1 SGHDT, CDR2 YYEEEE. The CDR3 runs 16 residues. CDR3 amino acids: CASSLFQGATGMMAFL. The CDR3 DNA follows: TGTGCCAGCAGCTTGTTCCAGGGGGCCACCGGTATGATGGCTTTCCTT.

The CDR3 nucleotides are TGTGCCATCAGTGACGGGACAGCCACAGATACGCAGTATTTT. This encodes CAISDGTATDTQYF. The chain is built from TRBV10-3 and TRBJ2-3; 7 bases fit TRBD1. V was clipped by 3 bases and J by 2 bases; unmatched bases: 2. This CDR3 is built from 14 residues. Germline V gene data show CDR1 as ENHRY and CDR2 as SYGVKD.

This sequence joins TRBV7-9 and TRBJ2-5; tentative D call: TRBD2 (6 bases). Trimming pared 6 bases from V and 3 bases from J, leaving 20 bases between. The germline CDR1 and CDR2 sequences are SEHNR and FQNEAQ (reference sequence). The CDR3 consists of 16 residues. The CDR3 DNA sequence: TGTGCCAGCAGACCCCTCCCCGGGACTGGGAAAGAGACCCAGTACTTC. This gives the protein CASRPLPGTGKETQYF.

The chain is built from TRBV19 and TRBJ2-1; 13 bases are a match to TRBD2. Germline V gene sequence: CDR1 LNHDA, CDR2 SQIVND (reference sequence). Losses at the gene ends were 4 bases for V and 0 bases for J; bases not matched to a gene: 9. This CDR3 is built from 19 residues. CDR3 protein: CASSRGTSGIPSSYNEQFF. The CDR3 nucleotides are TGTGCCAGTAGTAGGGGGACTAGCGGGATCCCAAGCTCCTACAATGAGCAGTTCTTC.

The CDR3 sequence: CASSVGAGKSYEQYF. Written as DNA, the CDR3 is TGTGCCAGCAGCGTAGGGGCAGGGAAATCCTACGAGCAGTACTTC. The gene calls are TRBV9 and TRBJ2-7; possibly TRBD1 for D (5 bases). Germline CDR1 and CDR2: SGDLS and YYNGEE. CDR3 length: 15 residues. V was shortened by 0 bases and J by 1 base, with 11 bases between the two germline ends.

The rearrangement uses TRBV30 and TRBJ2-7; D might be TRBD2 (5 bases). CDR1 is GTSNPN, CDR2 SVGIG, per germline (reference sequence). CDR3 length: 12 residues. Trimming stripped 2 bases from V and 4 bases from J, with 9 bases between. CDR3 sequence reads: CAWSPSRYEQYF. In DNA form, the CDR3 reads TGTGCCTGGAGTCCTAGCAGATACGAGCAGTACTTC.

This chain joins TRBV4-2 and TRBJ2-7; TRBD1 matches 10 bases. The CDR3 is 16 residues long. V was clipped by 1 base and J by 3 bases; unmatched bases: 6. From germline, CDR1 is LGHNA and CDR2 YNFKEQ. As DNA, the CDR3 is TGTGCCAGCAGCCAAGTTGGGCGGACAGGGGGCTACGAGCAGTACTTC. Protein product: CASSQVGRTGGYEQYF.

V and J are TRBV6-5 and TRBJ2-2, with D tentatively TRBD1 (6 bases). V dropped 2 bases and J dropped 7 bases, with 14 bases sitting between them. The germline gives CDR1 MNHEY, CDR2 SVGAGI. CDR3 length: 15 residues. The CDR3 here is CASSYGDRISGELFF. CDR3 in DNA: TGTGCCAGCAGTTACGGAGACAGGATTAGCGGGGAGCTGTTTTTT.